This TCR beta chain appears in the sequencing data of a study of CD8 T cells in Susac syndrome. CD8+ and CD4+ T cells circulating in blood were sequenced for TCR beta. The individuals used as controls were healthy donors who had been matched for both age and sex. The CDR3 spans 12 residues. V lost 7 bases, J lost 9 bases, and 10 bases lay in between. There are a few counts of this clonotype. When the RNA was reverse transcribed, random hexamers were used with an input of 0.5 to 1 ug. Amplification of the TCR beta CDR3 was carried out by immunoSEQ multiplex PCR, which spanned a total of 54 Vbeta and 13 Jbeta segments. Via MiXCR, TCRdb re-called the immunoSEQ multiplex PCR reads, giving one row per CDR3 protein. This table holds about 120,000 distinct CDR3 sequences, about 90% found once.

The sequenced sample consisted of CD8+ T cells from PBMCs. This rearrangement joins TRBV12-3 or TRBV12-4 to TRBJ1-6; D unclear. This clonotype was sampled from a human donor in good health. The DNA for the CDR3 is TGTGCCAGCAACCTAGGGAGTTCACCCCTCCACTTT. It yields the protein CASNLGSSPLHF.